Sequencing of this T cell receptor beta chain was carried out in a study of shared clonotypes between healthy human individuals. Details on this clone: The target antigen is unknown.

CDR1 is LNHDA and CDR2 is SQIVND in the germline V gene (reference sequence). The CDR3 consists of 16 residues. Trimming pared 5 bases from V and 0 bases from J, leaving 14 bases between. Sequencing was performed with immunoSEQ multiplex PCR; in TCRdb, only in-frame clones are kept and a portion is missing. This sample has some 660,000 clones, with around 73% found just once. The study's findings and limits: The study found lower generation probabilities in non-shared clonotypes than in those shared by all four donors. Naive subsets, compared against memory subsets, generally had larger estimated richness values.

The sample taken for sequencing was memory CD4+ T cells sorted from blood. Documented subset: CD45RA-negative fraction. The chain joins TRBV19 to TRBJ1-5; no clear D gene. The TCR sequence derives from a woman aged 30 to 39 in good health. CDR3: CASSHGPEFSNQPQHF. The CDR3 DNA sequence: TGTGCCAGTAGTCACGGTCCAGAATTTAGCAATCAGCCCCAGCATTTT.